These T cell receptor beta chains were read from a single sample in a study of T cell responses to AZD1222 COVID-19 vaccine. The protocol was immunoSEQ multiplex PCR, while the TCRdb copy is restricted to in-frame clones and leaves out a portion. The sample shows about 130,000 clones, around 84% of them seen only once. The specimen was peripheral blood, collected on day 0 of AZD1222 vaccination. These receptors were collected from an adult in good health. Both conserved end residues are part of each CDR3. Each record gives: J gene, D gene, V gene, clone size, CDR3 protein, CDR3 DNA. The D gene is left open where the match is weak. Expanded clones are given a class, and other clones once, few, many or no size at all.

j_gene: TRBJ1-1; d_gene: -; v_gene: TRBV6-1; abundance: -; CDR3aa: CASSESVRRDTEAFF; CDR3nt: TGTGCCAGCAGTGAATCGGTCAGGAGGGACACTGAAGCTTTCTTT
j_gene: TRBJ1-1; d_gene: TRBD1; v_gene: TRBV7-9; abundance: -; CDR3aa: CASSLTRTGGNTEAFF; CDR3nt: TGTGCCAGCAGCTTAACCCGGACAGGGGGGAACACTGAAGCTTTCTTT
j_gene: TRBJ2-2; d_gene: -; v_gene: TRBV7-2; abundance: once; CDR3aa: CASSVRGAVTGELFF; CDR3nt: TGTGCCAGCAGCGTTCGGGGGGCGGTCACCGGGGAGCTGTTTTTT
j_gene: TRBJ1-1; d_gene: -; v_gene: TRBV10-3; abundance: -; CDR3aa: CAINLGGNTEAFF; CDR3nt: TGTGCCATCAACCTAGGGGGGAACACTGAAGCTTTCTTT
j_gene: TRBJ2-1; d_gene: -; v_gene: TRBV20-1; abundance: -; CDR3aa: CSASNWGNEQFF; CDR3nt: TGCAGTGCTAGTAATTGGGGAAATGAGCAGTTCTTC
j_gene: TRBJ2-7; d_gene: -; v_gene: TRBV2; abundance: once; CDR3aa: CASKDRDYEQYF; CDR3nt: TGTGCCAGCAAGGACCGCGACTACGAGCAGTACTTC
j_gene: TRBJ2-1; d_gene: -; v_gene: TRBV4-1; abundance: -; CDR3aa: CASSQDRGREREQFF; CDR3nt: TGCGCCAGCAGCCAAGATCGGGGACGGGAACGGGAGCAGTTCTTC
j_gene: TRBJ2-5; d_gene: -; v_gene: TRBV4-1; abundance: once; CDR3aa: CASSQAGGTQYF; CDR3nt: TGCGCCAGCAGCCAAGCGGGTGGGACCCAGTACTTC
j_gene: TRBJ2-1; d_gene: -; v_gene: TRBV11-3; abundance: once; CDR3aa: CASSLVTDNEQFF; CDR3nt: TGTGCCAGCAGCTTGGTGACTGACAATGAGCAGTTCTTC
j_gene: TRBJ2-7; d_gene: TRBD2; v_gene: TRBV19; abundance: -; CDR3aa: CASSPLGLAGSYEQYF; CDR3nt: TGTGCCAGTAGTCCCCTCGGACTAGCGGGATCCTACGAGCAGTACTTC
j_gene: TRBJ1-2; d_gene: -; v_gene: TRBV9; abundance: -; CDR3aa: CASSVALGGYGYTF; CDR3nt: TGTGCCAGCAGCGTAGCTTTAGGGGGCTATGGCTACACCTTC
j_gene: TRBJ1-4; d_gene: -; v_gene: TRBV3-1/TRBV3-2; abundance: -; CDR3aa: CASSPRPLAGEKLFF; CDR3nt: TGTGCCAGCAGCCCTCGGCCATTGGCGGGTGAAAAACTGTTTTTT
j_gene: TRBJ1-6; d_gene: -; v_gene: TRBV7-3; abundance: few; CDR3aa: CASSSDGGENSPLHF; CDR3nt: TGTGCCAGCAGCTCCGACGGGGGGGAGAATTCACCCCTCCACTTT
j_gene: TRBJ1-6; d_gene: -; v_gene: TRBV7-9; abundance: -; CDR3aa: CASSRVHNNSPLHF; CDR3nt: TGTGCCAGCAGCCGCGTACATAATAATTCACCCCTCCACTTT
j_gene: TRBJ1-2; d_gene: TRBD1; v_gene: TRBV7-8; abundance: -; CDR3aa: CASSLTLITGDGYTF; CDR3nt: TGTGCCAGCAGCTTAACCCTCATTACAGGGGATGGCTACACCTTC
j_gene: TRBJ1-2; d_gene: -; v_gene: TRBV27; abundance: few; CDR3aa: CASSQRQTNYGYTF; CDR3nt: TGTGCCAGCAGTCAACGACAGACTAACTATGGCTACACCTTC
j_gene: TRBJ2-1; d_gene: -; v_gene: TRBV21-1; abundance: -; CDR3aa: CASSPKAGDNYNEQFF; CDR3nt: TGTGCCAGCAGCCCAAAGGCGGGAGACAACTACAATGAGCAGTTCTTC
j_gene: TRBJ1-6; d_gene: -; v_gene: TRBV9; abundance: -; CDR3aa: CASSKYGGNSPLHF; CDR3nt: TGTGCCAGCAGCAAGTACGGGGGTAATTCACCCCTCCACTTT
j_gene: TRBJ2-1; d_gene: TRBD2; v_gene: TRBV7-3; abundance: once; CDR3aa: CASSSTLAGEQFF; CDR3nt: TGTGCCAGCAGCTCGACCTTAGCGGGTGAGCAGTTCTTC
j_gene: TRBJ2-7; d_gene: -; v_gene: TRBV9; abundance: few; CDR3aa: CASSGAGGFQYF; CDR3nt: TGTGCCAGCAGCGGCGCTGGGGGATTTCAGTACTTC
j_gene: TRBJ2-5; d_gene: TRBD2; v_gene: TRBV27; abundance: -; CDR3aa: CASSSLAGTQETQYF; CDR3nt: TGTGCCAGCAGTTCCCTAGCGGGGACCCAAGAGACCCAGTACTTC
j_gene: TRBJ2-7; d_gene: -; v_gene: TRBV28; abundance: -; CDR3aa: CASSFLASITYEQYF; CDR3nt: TGTGCCAGCAGTTTTTTGGCTTCTATTACCTACGAGCAGTACTTC
j_gene: TRBJ2-7; d_gene: -; v_gene: TRBV10-2; abundance: -; CDR3aa: CASSEFSTSSYEQYF; CDR3nt: TGCGCCAGCAGTGAGTTTAGCACTTCCTCCTACGAGCAGTACTTC
j_gene: TRBJ1-2; d_gene: -; v_gene: TRBV5-1; abundance: -; CDR3aa: CASSFFQGDRSGYTF; CDR3nt: TGCGCCAGCAGCTTTTTTCAAGGCGACAGGAGCGGCTACACCTTC
j_gene: TRBJ1-2; d_gene: -; v_gene: TRBV19; abundance: -; CDR3aa: CASSIGQGYGYTF; CDR3nt: TGTGCCAGTAGTATTGGTCAGGGCTATGGCTACACCTTC
j_gene: TRBJ2-6; d_gene: -; v_gene: TRBV7-9; abundance: -; CDR3aa: CASIRGVTSGANVLTF; CDR3nt: TGTGCCAGCATAAGAGGGGTCACCTCTGGGGCCAACGTCCTGACTTTC
j_gene: TRBJ1-2; d_gene: -; v_gene: TRBV27; abundance: -; CDR3aa: CASSETASNYGYTF; CDR3nt: TGTGCCAGCAGCGAGACAGCTTCTAACTATGGCTACACCTTC
j_gene: TRBJ1-4; d_gene: -; v_gene: TRBV4-3; abundance: -; CDR3aa: CASSQDLGAGAATNEKLFF; CDR3nt: TGCGCCAGCAGCCAAGATTTGGGGGCAGGGGCCGCAACTAATGAAAAACTGTTTTTT
j_gene: TRBJ1-2; d_gene: -; v_gene: TRBV27; abundance: -; CDR3aa: CASNPRLGRNYGYTF; CDR3nt: TGTGCCAGCAACCCCAGACTAGGGAGGAACTATGGCTACACCTTC
j_gene: TRBJ2-1; d_gene: TRBD1; v_gene: TRBV4-2; abundance: -; CDR3aa: CASSQGQGPNNEQFF; CDR3nt: TGTGCCAGCAGCCAAGGACAGGGGCCCAACAATGAGCAGTTCTTC
j_gene: TRBJ1-2; d_gene: TRBD1; v_gene: TRBV7-8; abundance: -; CDR3aa: CASSSLDRAYGYTF; CDR3nt: TGTGCCAGCAGTTCGCTGGACAGGGCCTATGGCTACACCTTC
j_gene: TRBJ2-7; d_gene: TRBD1; v_gene: TRBV6-5; abundance: -; CDR3aa: CASSVTGTGHYEQYF; CDR3nt: TGTGCCAGCAGCGTAACCGGGACAGGCCACTACGAGCAGTACTTC
j_gene: TRBJ1-4; d_gene: TRBD1; v_gene: TRBV28; abundance: -; CDR3aa: CASSPPLTGHNEKLFF; CDR3nt: TGTGCCAGCAGTCCCCCCTTGACAGGGCATAATGAAAAACTGTTTTTT
j_gene: TRBJ2-2; d_gene: TRBD1; v_gene: TRBV5-1; abundance: -; CDR3aa: CASSLAIDRATGELFF; CDR3nt: TGCGCCAGCAGCTTGGCAATCGACAGGGCCACCGGGGAGCTGTTTTTT
j_gene: TRBJ2-2; d_gene: -; v_gene: TRBV6-4; abundance: once; CDR3aa: CASSVLGNTGELFF; CDR3nt: TGTGCCAGCAGTGTCCTCGGGAACACCGGGGAGCTGTTTTTT
j_gene: TRBJ1-5; d_gene: -; v_gene: TRBV9; abundance: -; CDR3aa: CASSQTPDSNQPQHF; CDR3nt: TGTGCCAGCAGTCAGACGCCTGATAGCAATCAGCCCCAGCATTTT
j_gene: TRBJ1-2; d_gene: TRBD1; v_gene: TRBV5-1; abundance: -; CDR3aa: CASHPGGNYGYTF; CDR3nt: TGCGCCAGCCATCCAGGGGGAAACTATGGCTACACCTTC
j_gene: TRBJ1-1; d_gene: TRBD1; v_gene: TRBV10-3; abundance: -; CDR3aa: CAISGHATGAVTEAFF; CDR3nt: TGTGCCATCAGTGGTCACGCGACAGGGGCGGTCACTGAAGCTTTCTTT
j_gene: TRBJ2-7; d_gene: -; v_gene: TRBV2; abundance: -; CDR3aa: CASSGQGSHEQYF; CDR3nt: TGTGCCAGCAGTGGACAAGGGTCCCACGAGCAGTACTTC
j_gene: TRBJ2-7; d_gene: -; v_gene: TRBV6-5; abundance: once; CDR3aa: CASSSGGTISYEQYF; CDR3nt: TGTGCCAGCAGTTCTGGGGGGACCATCTCCTACGAGCAGTACTTC
j_gene: TRBJ2-5; d_gene: TRBD2; v_gene: TRBV13; abundance: -; CDR3aa: CASTLAAQETQYF; CDR3nt: TGTGCCAGCACTCTAGCGGCGCAAGAGACCCAGTACTTC
j_gene: TRBJ1-2; d_gene: -; v_gene: TRBV4-3; abundance: -; CDR3aa: CASSQKDGGTTLYGYTF; CDR3nt: TGCGCCAGCAGCCAGAAAGATGGGGGGACAACACTGTATGGCTACACCTTC
j_gene: TRBJ2-3; d_gene: -; v_gene: TRBV7-2; abundance: -; CDR3aa: CASSLGAHTDTQYF; CDR3nt: TGTGCCAGCAGCTTAGGAGCCCACACAGATACGCAGTATTTT
j_gene: TRBJ1-1; d_gene: TRBD1; v_gene: TRBV4-1; abundance: -; CDR3aa: CASSFSGTGGTEAFF; CDR3nt: TGCGCCAGCAGCTTTTCCGGGACAGGGGGAACTGAAGCTTTCTTT
j_gene: TRBJ2-7; d_gene: -; v_gene: TRBV10-3; abundance: -; CDR3aa: CATEGASESNEQYF; CDR3nt: TGTGCCACCGAAGGGGCTAGCGAGTCCAACGAGCAGTACTTC
j_gene: TRBJ1-1; d_gene: -; v_gene: TRBV6-5; abundance: -; CDR3aa: CASRTMGLYTEAFF; CDR3nt: TGTGCCAGCAGGACCATGGGTCTCTACACTGAAGCTTTCTTT
j_gene: TRBJ2-7; d_gene: -; v_gene: TRBV12-5; abundance: -; CDR3aa: CASGRTGFYEQYF; CDR3nt: TGTGCTAGTGGCCGAACGGGATTTTACGAGCAGTACTTC
j_gene: TRBJ2-5; d_gene: TRBD1; v_gene: TRBV13; abundance: -; CDR3aa: CASSPTGTAQETQYF; CDR3nt: TGTGCCAGCAGCCCAACCGGGACAGCACAAGAGACCCAGTACTTC
j_gene: TRBJ2-3; d_gene: TRBD1; v_gene: TRBV28; abundance: -; CDR3aa: CASNPDRAVDTQYF; CDR3nt: TGTGCCAGCAATCCCGACAGGGCGGTAGATACGCAGTATTTT
j_gene: TRBJ2-7; d_gene: -; v_gene: TRBV18; abundance: -; CDR3aa: CASSPPRLTREQYF; CDR3nt: TGTGCCAGCTCACCACCCCGCCTGACTCGAGAGCAGTACTTC
j_gene: TRBJ1-1; d_gene: -; v_gene: TRBV4-3; abundance: -; CDR3aa: CASSQERGYDTEAFF; CDR3nt: TGCGCCAGCAGCCAAGAGAGGGGGTACGACACTGAAGCTTTCTTT
j_gene: TRBJ1-1; d_gene: -; v_gene: TRBV5-1; abundance: -; CDR3aa: CASSPTGNTEAFF; CDR3nt: TGCGCCAGCAGCCCTACAGGGAACACTGAAGCTTTCTTT
j_gene: TRBJ2-3; d_gene: TRBD2; v_gene: TRBV10-3; abundance: few; CDR3aa: CAISGGGTSGNTQYF; CDR3nt: TGTGCCATCAGTGGAGGGGGGACTAGCGGAAATACGCAGTATTTT
j_gene: TRBJ1-5; d_gene: -; v_gene: TRBV10-3; abundance: -; CDR3aa: CAISGGVRNQPQHF; CDR3nt: TGTGCCATCAGTGGCGGGGTCCGCAATCAGCCCCAGCATTTT
j_gene: TRBJ1-1; d_gene: -; v_gene: TRBV7-3; abundance: -; CDR3aa: CASSAMGRDNTEAFF; CDR3nt: TGTGCCAGCAGCGCGATGGGTCGGGACAACACTGAAGCTTTCTTT